The 20 T cell receptor beta chains in this list originate from one sample, sequenced in a study of shared clonotypes between healthy human individuals. The method was immunoSEQ multiplex PCR; TCRdb's version includes in-frame clones alone and lacks a portion of them. The sample includes about 1,800,000 clones, approximately 94% of them seen just once. CD45RO-negative CD8 cells positively selected for CCR7 made up the naive population, which excluded terminally differentiated effector memory CD45RA+ cells. The specimen sequenced was naive CD8+ T cells sorted from blood. The receptors come from a man aged 18-30 years in good health.

The chain links TRBV6-5 to TRBJ1-1; D gene uncertain. Germline CDR1 is MNHEY and CDR2 is SVGAGI. The CDR3 has 14 residues. The V end was cut by 1 base, the J end by 2 bases, with 8 bases between. CDR3 coding DNA: TGTGCCAGCAGTTACTATTATGGAAACACTGAAGCTTTCTTT. This translates into CASSYYYGNTEAFF.

This chain uses TRBV19 with TRBJ2-1; possibly TRBD2 for D (5 bases). Between the trimmed V and J ends, which lost 5 bases and 8 bases, there was a span of 25 bases. CDR3 length: 17 amino acids. Germline values: CDR1 LNHDA, CDR2 SQIVND (reference sequence). CDR3 in amino acids: CASSGRFSEGIGDEQFF. CDR3 nucleotide sequence: TGTGCCAGTAGTGGTAGGTTCTCTGAGGGCATAGGCGATGAGCAGTTCTTC.

CDR3 in amino acids: CASSGRHNEKLFF. CDR3 DNA sequence: TGTGCCAGCAGCGGGCGCCATAATGAAAAACTGTTTTTT. The chain combines TRBV28 with TRBJ1-4, with D hard to call. Germline V CDR1 and CDR2: MDHEN, SYDVKM. The V gene lost 6 bases and the J gene lost 4 bases, with 9 bases spanning the gap. The CDR3 runs 13 residues.

This clone was counted a single time. The chain has TRBV7-2 and TRBJ2-3; unclear D gene. The V gene's germline CDR1 is SGHTA and CDR2 FQGNSA. This CDR3 spans 16 amino acids. Trimming left V 3 bases short and J 1 base short, with 14 bases between. CDR3 loop: CASSLAAIWGTDTQYF. The CDR3 nucleotides read TGTGCCAGCAGCTTGGCAGCGATCTGGGGCACAGATACGCAGTATTTT.

This clone was seen just once. The chain joins TRBV10-1 to TRBJ2-1; 7 positions agree with TRBD2. This CDR3 comprises 14 residues. The V segment lost 4 bases and the J segment 7 bases; nucleotides outside the gene matches: 7. Germline assignment: CDR1 WNHNN and CDR2 SYGVQD (reference sequence). CDR3 amino acids: CASSVTRGGNEQFF. For the CDR3, the DNA is TGCGCCAGCAGTGTCACGCGGGGAGGGAATGAGCAGTTCTTC.

This chain connects TRBV7-9 to TRBJ2-2, with 10 bases matching TRBD1. This CDR3 is 15 amino acids long. The germline V gene encodes CDR1 SEHNR and CDR2 FQNEAQ (reference sequence). V trimming: 5 bases; J trimming: 7 bases; junction bases outside the gene matches: 7. The CDR3 protein is CASSPGTGDSGELFF. CDR3 sequence (DNA): TGTGCCAGCAGCCCGGGGACAGGGGATAGCGGGGAGCTGTTTTTT.

Comment on this clone: The same CDR3 arises from other DNA sequences in this sample as well. This chain links TRBV4-3 with TRBJ2-5; D is uncertain. V dropped 4 bases and J dropped 5 bases, with 8 bases sitting between them. This CDR3 is built from 12 residues. Germline V CDR1 and CDR2: LGHNA, YSLEER. The chain's CDR3 is CASSPEGETQYF. The CDR3 nucleotides read TGCGCCAGCAGCCCCGAAGGGGAGACCCAGTACTTC.

The chain is built from TRBV19 and TRBJ1-2; D remains ambiguous. Germline lookup yields CDR1 LNHDA and CDR2 SQIVND (reference sequence). V gave up 6 bases and J gave up 5 bases, with 7 bases separating them. This CDR3 comprises 11 residues. CDR3 loop: CASSLGYGYTF. In DNA form, the CDR3 reads TGTGCCAGTAGCCTCGGATATGGCTACACCTTC.

As regards this clone: Different DNA sequences within this sample yield the same CDR3. The chain combines TRBV7-9 with TRBJ2-2; D is possibly TRBD2 (5 bases). Deletions cut 1 base from V and 4 bases from J, with 10 bases between. Germline assignment: CDR1 SEHNR and CDR2 FQNEAQ (reference sequence). This CDR3 has 15 amino acids. CDR3 region: CASSLDSRGTGELFF. CDR3 nucleotides: TGTGCCAGCAGCTTAGACTCACGGGGCACCGGGGAGCTGTTTTTT.

The rearrangement uses TRBV4-1 and TRBJ2-2, with no clear D. Trimming removed 0 bases at V and 0 bases at J, with 2 bases between. This CDR3 contains 14 residues. From germline, CDR1 is MGHRA and CDR2 YSYEKL. The chain's CDR3 is CASSQEANTGELFF. In DNA, the CDR3 is TGCGCCAGCAGCCAAGAGGCGAACACCGGGGAGCTGTTTTTT.

This clone was picked up one time. V is TRBV7-8 and J is TRBJ1-5, with D perhaps matching TRBD1 (6 bases). In germline, CDR1 is SGHVS, CDR2 FQNEAQ. V shed 5 bases and J shed 6 bases, with 17 bases lying between them. This CDR3 spans 15 amino acids. The CDR3 is CASSPWAGGGQPQHF. As DNA, the CDR3 is TGTGCCAGCAGCCCCTGGGCGGGGGGCGGTCAGCCCCAGCATTTT.

A word on this clone: This sample includes further DNA sequences coding for the same CDR3. The J gene is TRBJ2-1, the V gene TRBV9; 11 bases are a match to TRBD2. The trim removed 4 bases at V and 4 bases at J, leaving 4 bases unmatched. Germline V gene sequence: CDR1 SGDLS, CDR2 YYNGEE. CDR3 length: 15 residues. CDR3 sequence reads: CASSLRTSGYNEQFF. In DNA form, the CDR3 reads TGTGCCAGCAGCTTGCGGACTAGCGGGTACAATGAGCAGTTCTTC.

The gene calls are TRBV30 and TRBJ1-2; D uncertain. V lost 0 bases to trimming and J lost 2 bases, with 7 bases between them. The CDR3 extends over 13 amino acids. Germline values: CDR1 GTSNPN, CDR2 SVGIG (reference sequence). The CDR3: CAWSVGMNYGYTF. The CDR3 region has the DNA TGTGCCTGGAGTGTCGGGATGAACTATGGCTACACCTTC.

About this clone itself: A much larger clone differs by one base, so this may be a read error. The identical CDR3 is also encoded by other nucleotide sequences in the sample. The rearrangement uses TRBV6-5 and TRBJ1-1; D uncertain. Germline V gives CDR1 MNHEY, CDR2 SVGAGI. The CDR3 has 12 residues. Trimming removed 2 bases from V and 5 bases from J, with 6 bases in between. The CDR3 DNA follows: TGTGCCAGCAGTTACGGAGGGACTGAAGCTTTCTTT. This codes for CASSYGGTEAFF.

CDR3 amino acids: CASSLLAGEAYEQYF. DNA of the CDR3: TGTGCCAGCAGCTTATTGGCAGGGGAAGCCTACGAGCAGTACTTC. This chain links TRBV7-2 with TRBJ2-7; D perhaps matches TRBD1 (6 bases). V was trimmed by 2 bases and J by 2 bases, leaving 13 bases between them. The CDR3 sequence is 15 residues long. Germline-derived CDR1 and CDR2 are SGHTA and FQGNSA.

The chain carries TRBV10-1 and TRBJ2-7; D not resolved. Germline CDR1 and CDR2: WNHNN and SYGVQD (reference sequence). The CDR3 contains 14 residues. The V and J ends lost 6 bases and 6 bases respectively, with 18 bases between them. CDR3 loop: CASSRDSYGFEQYF. In DNA form, the CDR3 reads TGCGCCAGCAGCCGAGACTCCTACGGCTTCGAGCAGTACTTC.

This chain's CDR3 is CAIRAGPTSNTEAFF. In nucleotides, the CDR3 is TGTGCCATCAGGGCGGGGCCCACCTCCAACACTGAAGCTTTCTTT. This chain joins TRBV10-3 and TRBJ1-1; possible D gene TRBD1, 5 bases. The V gene lost 6 bases and the J gene lost 2 bases, with 16 bases spanning the gap. CDR3 length: 15 residues. Germline CDR1 ENHRY, CDR2 SYGVKD.

The chain couples TRBV11-2 to TRBJ2-1; 10 nucleotides agree with TRBD2. The CDR3 sequence is 17 residues long. Trimming removed 4 bases from V and 5 bases from J; junction bases left unmatched: 11. In germline, CDR1 is SGHAT, CDR2 FQNNGV. CDR3 nucleotides: TGTGCCAGCAGCTACCCCTTAGCGGGAGGTCCCAACAATGAGCAGTTCTTC. Amino acids: CASSYPLAGGPNNEQFF.

J is TRBJ1-1 and V is TRBV11-2; D gene ambiguous. V shed 1 base and J shed 2 bases, with 11 bases lying between them. The CDR3 has 15 amino acids. CDR1 and CDR2 (germline): SGHAT, FQNNGV. The CDR3 reads CASSLGPTPNTEAFF. The CDR3 coding sequence is TGTGCCAGCAGCTTAGGACCGACGCCAAACACTGAAGCTTTCTTT.

V and J are TRBV27 and TRBJ2-7; 8 bases match TRBD1. The V gene's germline CDR1 is MNHEY and CDR2 SMNVEV (reference sequence). The length of the CDR3 is 18 residues. The junction had 21 bases not matched to a gene; V was cut back by 6 bases and J by 5 bases. CDR3 nucleotide sequence: TGTGCCAGCAGCCTCTTACCCCCGACAGGGGCCAAGAGGAACGAGCAGTACTTC. Translated, it gives CASSLLPPTGAKRNEQYF.